The clone carrying this T cell receptor (beta chain) was counted only a few times. Its specificity is not known. The record originates from a study of cytomegalovirus exposure and HLA in healthy donors. Study findings and constraints: Analyzed later, association rates of TCRs varied across HLA loci, with DRB1 most and HLA-C fewest.

The PCR employed 60 Vbeta primers together with 13 Jbeta primers. Only in-frame clones appear in the TCRdb table, and some are missing; sequencing was by immunoSEQ multiplex PCR. Among over 150,000 clones listed, approximately 80% were seen once. This CDR3 is built from 16 residues. V trimming: 0 bases; J trimming: 5 bases; junction bases outside the gene matches: 7. Germline V gene lookup returns CDR1 MNHEY and CDR2 SVGAGI. The chain links TRBV6-5 to TRBJ2-3; 8 bases map to TRBD2. Sequencing was carried out using PBMCs. The TCR sequence derives from a woman aged 30 to 39 in good health and CMV-seronegative. The CDR3 DNA sequence: TGTGCCAGCAGTTACTCTTCAGCGGCGGGGGGAGATACGCAGTATTTT. Translation: CASSYSSAAGGDTQYF.